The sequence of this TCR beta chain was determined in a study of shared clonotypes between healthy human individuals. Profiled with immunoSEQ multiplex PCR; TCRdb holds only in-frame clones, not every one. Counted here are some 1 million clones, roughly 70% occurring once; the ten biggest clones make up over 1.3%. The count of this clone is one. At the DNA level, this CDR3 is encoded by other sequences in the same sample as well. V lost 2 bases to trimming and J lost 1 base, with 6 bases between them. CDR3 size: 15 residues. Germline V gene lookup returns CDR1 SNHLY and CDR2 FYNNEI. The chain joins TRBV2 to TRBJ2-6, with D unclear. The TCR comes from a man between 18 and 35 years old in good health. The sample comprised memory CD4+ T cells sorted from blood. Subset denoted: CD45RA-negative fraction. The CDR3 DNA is TGTGCCAGCAGTGAACTGGGTTCTGGGGCCAACGTCCTGACTTTC. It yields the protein CASSELGSGANVLTF.